This is a list of T cell receptor beta chains from one sample in a study of CD8+CD57+ T cells in acquired aplastic anemia. TCRdb independently ran MiXCR on the reads; one entry per CDR3 protein. The sample holds 150,000 to 180,000 distinct CDR3 sequences, 52% seen once. Sequencing was carried out using sorted CD4+, CD8+, or CD8+CD57+ T cells (not recorded which) from PBMCs. The receptors shown here come from a human donor with aplastic anemia. Both conserved end residues are part of each CDR3. The D gene is left open where the match is weak. The size of a clone is reported for some rows only, either as once, few or many, or as a class for expanded clones.

clone_size	d_call	v_call	j_call	cdr3_aa	cdr3_nt
-	-	TRBV19	TRBJ1-5	CASRKRENSNQPQHF	TGTGCCAGTAGAAAACGGGAAAATAGCAATCAGCCCCAGCATTTT
many	TRBD1	TRBV6-2/TRBV6-3	TRBJ1-2	CASSPGTGYGYTF	TGTGCCAGCAGCCCAGGGACAGGTTATGGCTACACCTTC
-	-	TRBV19	TRBJ1-2	CASSTRGYGYTF	TGTGCCAGTAGTACCAGAGGATATGGCTACACCTTC
-	-	TRBV2	TRBJ2-5	CASSEVETQYF	TGTGCCAGCAGTGAGGTGGAGACCCAGTACTTC
many	-	TRBV5-5	TRBJ2-7	CASREGGVGEQYF	TGTGCCAGCAGGGAGGGGGGTGTTGGCGAGCAGTACTTC
once	-	TRBV19	TRBJ2-7	CASSMLGEQYF	TGTGCCAGTAGTATGTTGGGCGAGCAGTACTTC
few	-	TRBV7-2	TRBJ2-5	CASSLAFGETQYF	TGTGCCAGCAGCTTAGCGTTTGGAGAGACCCAGTACTTC
-	-	TRBV13	TRBJ2-4	CASSPPGFVAKNIQYF	TGTGCCAGCAGCCCCCCGGGGTTCGTAGCCAAAAACATTCAGTACTTC
many	-	TRBV4-1	TRBJ1-2	CASSQDRAGPGYGYTF	TGCGCCAGCAGCCAAGATCGGGCAGGGCCGGGCTATGGCTACACCTTC
-	TRBD2	TRBV12-5	TRBJ2-2	CASAASGEAGNTGELFF	TGTGCTAGTGCCGCTAGCGGGGAGGCTGGGAACACCGGGGAGCTGTTTTTT
-	TRBD2	TRBV7-9	TRBJ2-7	CASSWTSGSYEQYF	TGTGCCAGCAGCTGGACTAGCGGGAGCTACGAGCAGTACTTC
-	-	TRBV9	TRBJ2-5	CASSVGASRTETLYF	TGTGCCAGCAGCGTAGGGGCTAGCCGGACAGAGACCCTGTACTTC
few	-	TRBV19	TRBJ1-1	CAASREGSEAFF	TGTGCCGCCTCAAGGGAGGGGAGTGAAGCTTTCTTT
-	-	TRBV5-1	TRBJ2-7	CASSTFQGYEQYF	TGCGCCAGCAGCACCTTTCAGGGCTACGAGCAGTACTTC
many	-	TRBV4-3	TRBJ1-2	CASSQDGRELGYGYTF	TGCGCCAGCAGCCAAGATGGGCGGGAACTTGGGTATGGCTACACCTTC
many	TRBD1	TRBV5-1	TRBJ2-7	CASSPSGTGVSEQYF	TGCGCCAGCAGTCCCTCCGGGACAGGTGTGTCCGAGCAGTACTTC
many	TRBD1	TRBV15	TRBJ2-7	CATSPSRTGDYEQYF	TGTGCCACCAGCCCCTCTCGGACAGGGGACTACGAGCAGTACTTC
-	-	TRBV10-3	TRBJ1-2	CAISWTNYGYTF	TGTGCCATCAGCTGGACTAACTATGGCTACACCTTC
-	TRBD1	TRBV27	TRBJ1-2	CASKWTGGYGYTF	TGTGCCAGCAAGTGGACAGGGGGGTATGGCTACACCTTC
-	TRBD2	TRBV5-8	TRBJ2-5	CASLLSGREKTQYF	TGTGCCAGCCTTCTAAGCGGGAGGGAGAAGACCCAGTACTTC
-	TRBD1	TRBV24-1	TRBJ2-3	CATSDRGTGGDTQYF	TGTGCCACCAGTGATCGCGGGACAGGCGGAGATACGCAGTATTTT
many	-	TRBV6-1	TRBJ1-4	CASSGAGFNEKLFF	TGTGCCAGCAGTGGGGCGGGTTTTAATGAAAAACTGTTTTTT
-	-	TRBV24-1	TRBJ2-3	CATSEASTDTQYF	TGTGCCACCAGTGAGGCTAGCACAGATACGCAGTATTTT
-	-	TRBV5-6	TRBJ1-1	CASSSGWEMNTEAFF	TGTGCCAGCAGCTCAGGGTGGGAAATGAACACTGAAGCTTTCTTT
-	-	TRBV29-1	TRBJ2-7	CSVVPRRNEQYF	TGCAGCGTTGTACCTCGGAGGAACGAGCAGTACTTC
-	-	TRBV29-1	TRBJ1-2	CSVPGLVSYGYTF	TGCAGCGTTCCAGGGTTAGTGTCCTATGGCTACACCTTC
-	-	TRBV7-8	TRBJ2-5	CASSYWQLRETQYF	TGTGCCAGCAGCTATTGGCAGCTGCGGGAGACCCAGTACTTC
-	-	TRBV24-1	TRBJ2-7	CATSDLGGASSYEQYF	TGTGCCACCAGTGATCTAGGGGGGGCTTCCTCCTACGAGCAGTACTTC
-	-	TRBV11-2	TRBJ2-6	CASSLGGSYSGANVLTF	TGTGCCAGCAGCTTAGGGGGCAGTTACTCTGGGGCCAACGTCCTGACTTTC
-	-	TRBV5-1	TRBJ2-7	CASSPELGGIFSEQYF	TGCGCCAGCAGCCCAGAACTCGGGGGTATTTTCTCCGAGCAGTACTTC
-	-	TRBV2	TRBJ2-3	CASSFSRATDTQYF	TGTGCCAGCAGCTTTAGCAGAGCCACAGATACGCAGTATTTT
-	-	TRBV29-1	TRBJ2-7	CSVEDEANYEQYF	TGCAGCGTTGAAGATGAGGCCAACTACGAGCAGTACTTC
-	TRBD1	TRBV24-1	TRBJ1-5	CATSGGQGRLNQPQHF	TGTGCCACCAGTGGGGGACAGGGCCGCCTTAATCAGCCCCAGCATTTT
many	TRBD2	TRBV20-1	TRBJ2-1	CSAASLAGASYNEQFF	TGCAGTGCTGCAAGCCTAGCGGGGGCCTCCTACAATGAGCAGTTCTTC
-	-	TRBV24-1	TRBJ1-2	CATSDRADYGYTF	TGTGCCACCAGTGACCGGGCGGACTATGGCTACACCTTC
few	-	TRBV19	TRBJ2-7	CASRLPLLASPAYEQYF	TGTGCCAGTAGGCTACCCCTCTTAGCGTCTCCGGCCTACGAGCAGTACTTC
-	-	TRBV5-6	TRBJ2-7	CASSWTDQDWYEQYF	TGTGCCAGCAGCTGGACCGACCAAGATTGGTACGAGCAGTACTTC
many	-	TRBV13	TRBJ2-1	CASSSGAGPYNEQFF	TGTGCCAGCAGCTCAGGGGCCGGTCCCTACAATGAGCAGTTCTTC
-	TRBD1	TRBV7-9	TRBJ2-7	CASSILGQGSHEQYF	TGTGCCAGCAGCATTCTGGGACAGGGTTCGCACGAGCAGTACTTC
many	-	TRBV6-5	TRBJ2-1	CASSYTDRSEQFF	TGTGCCAGCAGTTACACTGACAGGTCCGAGCAGTTCTTC
once	-	TRBV15	TRBJ2-2	CATSRDLPTGELFF	TGTGCCACCAGCAGAGACCTCCCCACCGGGGAGCTGTTTTTT
-	TRBD2	TRBV29-1	TRBJ2-1	CSVGGRKDEQFF	TGCAGCGTTGGCGGGAGGAAAGATGAGCAGTTCTTC
-	-	TRBV20-1	TRBJ2-7	CSASSLAAVLDF	TGCAGTGCCAGCAGCTTGGCCGCTGTTTTGGACTTC
few	-	TRBV2	TRBJ1-2	CASSRFQGSTAYGYTF	TGTGCCAGCAGTCGATTTCAAGGGAGTACAGCTTACGGCTACACCTTC
many	TRBD2	TRBV7-6	TRBJ2-1	CASSSLTSGGASEQFF	TGTGCCAGCAGCTCACTGACTAGCGGGGGGGCGAGTGAGCAGTTCTTC
-	-	TRBV7-9	TRBJ2-3	CASSQGVSGTDTQYF	TGTGCCAGCAGCCAGGGGGTTAGCGGGACAGATACGCAGTATTTT
many	-	TRBV9	TRBJ1-2	CASSDRRGTF	TGTGCCAGCAGTGACAGAAGGGGCACCTTC
-	TRBD1	TRBV7-9	TRBJ2-7	CASSLDRGKQYF	TGTGCCAGCAGCCTGGACAGGGGAAAGCAGTACTTC
few	TRBD2	TRBV27	TRBJ2-5	CASSSVTSGAWDWIETQYF	TGTGCCAGCAGTTCCGTGACTAGCGGGGCCTGGGACTGGATAGAGACCCAGTACTTC
-	TRBD1	TRBV7-6	TRBJ2-7	CASSTGQGFYEQYF	TGTGCCAGCAGCACGGGACAGGGATTCTACGAGCAGTACTTC
-	-	TRBV10-3	TRBJ1-2	CAISGGIYGYTF	TGTGCCATCAGTGGAGGGATCTATGGCTACACCTTC
many	-	TRBV20-1	TRBJ2-7	CSAPLSEQYF	TGCAGTGCCCCCCTGTCCGAGCAGTACTTC
few	TRBD1	TRBV29-1	TRBJ1-5	CSTSGTASNQPQHF	TGCAGCACCTCCGGGACAGCCAGCAATCAGCCCCAGCATTTT